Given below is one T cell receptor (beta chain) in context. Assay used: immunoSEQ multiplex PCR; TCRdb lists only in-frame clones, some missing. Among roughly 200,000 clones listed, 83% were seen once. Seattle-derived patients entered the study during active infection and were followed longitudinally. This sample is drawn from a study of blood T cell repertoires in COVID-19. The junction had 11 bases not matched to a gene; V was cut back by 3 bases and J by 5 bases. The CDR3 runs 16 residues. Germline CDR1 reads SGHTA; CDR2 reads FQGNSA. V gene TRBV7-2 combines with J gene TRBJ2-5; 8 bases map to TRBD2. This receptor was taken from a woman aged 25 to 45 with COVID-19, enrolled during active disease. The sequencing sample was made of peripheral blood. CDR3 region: CASSFLAGLPGETQYF. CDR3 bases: TGTGCCAGCAGCTTCTTAGCGGGGCTCCCCGGGGAGACCCAGTACTTC.